One sample yielded the 8 T cell receptor beta chains listed below, sequenced in a study of response to subunit inactivated influenza vaccine. One entry per CDR3 protein results from TCRdb running MiXCR on the RT-PCR reads. The data hold about 540,000 distinct CDR3 sequences, with roughly 23% observed a single time. This sample was shared with a second study, whose subject was T cells expressing NK-cell markers. That source notes: TCR beta libraries carry UMIs added by 5'RACE template switching.

This sample comprised CD4+ T cells sorted from PBMCs, obtained less than 13 days after vaccination. Receptors originate from a man aged 45-65 years who received an inactivated influenza vaccine.

The gene calls are TRBV20-1 and TRBJ2-5; TRBD2 might be the D (5 bases). Germline V gene lookup returns CDR1 DFQATT and CDR2 SNEGSKA (reference sequence). CDR3 length equals 12 residues. Trimming cost V 5 bases and J 2 bases, with 9 bases left between them. The CDR3 reads CSARGRQETQYF. The CDR3 nucleotides read TGCAGTGCTCGCGGGCGGCAAGAGACCCAGTACTTC.

The chain recombines TRBV5-1 with TRBJ2-7; 10 nucleotides align to TRBD2. With 4 bases clipped from V and 7 bases from J, the junction kept 8 bases outside the gene matches. Germline V gene sequence: CDR1 SGHRS, CDR2 YFSETQ. The CDR3 is made up of 14 amino acids. CDR3 coding DNA: TGCGCCAGCAGCAACGGACTAGCGGAGGGAGAGCAGTACTTC. Its protein product is CASSNGLAEGEQYF.

The genes are TRBV9 and TRBJ2-1; 10 bases agree with TRBD2. Germline V gives CDR1 SGDLS, CDR2 YYNGEE. The V and J ends lost 4 bases and 9 bases, in that order; junction bases with no gene match: 10. The CDR3 is 15 residues long. CDR3 loop: CASSSTSGHVGEQFF. In DNA, the CDR3 is TGTGCCAGCAGCTCGACTAGCGGGCATGTCGGTGAGCAGTTCTTC.

This clonotype was observed at least ten times. The V call is TRBV20-1, the J call TRBJ2-1; D might be TRBD2 (5 bases). This CDR3 has 11 residues. Germline CDR1 reads DFQATT; CDR2 reads SNEGSKA (reference sequence). CDR3 nucleotide sequence: TGCAGCGTGGACTCATTTTCCAATCAGTTCTTC. Translation gives CSVDSFSNQFF.

This clonotype was found many times. The CDR3 DNA reads TGTGCCAGCAGTTTAGCCGGGACTAGCGGGCATGAAGTGTACGAGCAGTACTTC. The encoded protein is CASSLAGTSGHEVYEQYF. The chain carries TRBV12-3 or TRBV12-4 and TRBJ2-7; 12 bases map to TRBD2. The length of the CDR3 is 18 residues. J lost 4 bases, V lost 0 bases, and 10 bases had no gene match.

J is TRBJ2-1 and V is TRBV20-1; 8 bases are shared with TRBD2. The CDR3 sequence is 14 residues long. Germline CDR1 and CDR2: DFQATT and SNEGSKA (reference sequence). The ends lost 5 bases at V and 7 bases at J; junction bases unmatched: 10. CDR3 region: CSACREGLGNEQFF. CDR3 sequence (DNA): TGCAGTGCTTGTCGGGAGGGCCTGGGAAATGAGCAGTTCTTC.

This clonotype was seen at least ten times. The chain recombines TRBV12-3 or TRBV12-4 with TRBJ1-5; D is uncertain. The CDR3 length is 14 residues. V was clipped by 3 bases and J by 1 base, with 7 bases between them. The DNA for the CDR3 is TGTGCCAGCAGTTTGGGCACCAGCAATCAGCCCCAGCATTTT. Its translation: CASSLGTSNQPQHF.

The V gene is TRBV5-6, the J gene TRBJ2-5, with unresolved D. CDR1 is SGHDT, CDR2 YYEEEE, per germline. V lost 4 bases to trimming and J lost 5 bases, with 15 bases between them. The CDR3 has 14 amino acids. Here the CDR3 reads CASSIPGRVETQYF. DNA of the CDR3: TGTGCCAGCAGCATCCCGGGTCGGGTCGAGACCCAGTACTTC.